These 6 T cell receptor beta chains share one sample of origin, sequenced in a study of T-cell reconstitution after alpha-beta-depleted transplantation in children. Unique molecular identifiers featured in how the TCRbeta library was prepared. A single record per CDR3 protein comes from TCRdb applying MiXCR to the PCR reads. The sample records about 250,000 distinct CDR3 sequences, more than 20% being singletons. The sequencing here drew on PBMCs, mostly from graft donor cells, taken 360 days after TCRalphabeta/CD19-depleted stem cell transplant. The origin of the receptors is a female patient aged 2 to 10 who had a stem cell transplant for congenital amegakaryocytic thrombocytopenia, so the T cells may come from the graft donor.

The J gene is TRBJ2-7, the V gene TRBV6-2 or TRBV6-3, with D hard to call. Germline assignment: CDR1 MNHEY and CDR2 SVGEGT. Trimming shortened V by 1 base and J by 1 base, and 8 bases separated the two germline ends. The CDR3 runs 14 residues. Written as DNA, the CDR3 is TGTGCCAGCAGTTACTTCCGGGTTTCCTACGAGCAGTACTTC. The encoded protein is CASSYFRVSYEQYF.

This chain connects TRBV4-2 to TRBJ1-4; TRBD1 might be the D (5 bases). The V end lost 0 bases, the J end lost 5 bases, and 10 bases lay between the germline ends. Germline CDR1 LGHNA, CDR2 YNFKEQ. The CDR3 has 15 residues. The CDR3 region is CASSQDRQSNEKLFF. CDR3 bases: TGTGCCAGCAGCCAAGATAGACAGTCCAATGAAAAACTGTTTTTT.

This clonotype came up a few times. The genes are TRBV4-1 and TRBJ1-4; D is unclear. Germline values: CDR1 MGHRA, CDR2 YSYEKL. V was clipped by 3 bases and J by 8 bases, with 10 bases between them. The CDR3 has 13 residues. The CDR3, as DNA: TGCGCCAGCAGCCAGCAGATGGGGGAAAAACTGTTTTTT. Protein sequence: CASSQQMGEKLFF.

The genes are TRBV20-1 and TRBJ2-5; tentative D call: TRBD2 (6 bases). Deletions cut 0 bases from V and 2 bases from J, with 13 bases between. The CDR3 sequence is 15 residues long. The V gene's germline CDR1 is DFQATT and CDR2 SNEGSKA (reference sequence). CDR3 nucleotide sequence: TGCAGTGCTAGAGATCTGAATGGGGGGCAAGAGACCCAGTACTTC. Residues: CSARDLNGGQETQYF.

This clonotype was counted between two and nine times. The CDR3 sequence is CASSARGLNGELFF. The CDR3 DNA follows: TGTGCCAGCAGCGCCCGGGGCCTCAACGGGGAGCTGTTTTTT. The chain recombines TRBV3-1 with TRBJ2-2; D assignment may be TRBD1 or TRBD2 (5 bases each). Germline V gene sequence: CDR1 LGHDT, CDR2 YNNKEL (reference sequence). The CDR3 consists of 14 residues. Trimming left V 5 bases short and J 7 bases short, with 14 bases between. Complete variable domain (other parts from reference TRBV3-1 and TRBJ2-2): DTAVSQTPKYLVTQMGNDKSIKCEQNLGHDTMYWYKQDSKKFLKIMFSYNNKELIINETVPNRFSPKSPDKAHLNLHINSLELGDSAVYFCASSARGLNGELFFGEGSRLTVL.

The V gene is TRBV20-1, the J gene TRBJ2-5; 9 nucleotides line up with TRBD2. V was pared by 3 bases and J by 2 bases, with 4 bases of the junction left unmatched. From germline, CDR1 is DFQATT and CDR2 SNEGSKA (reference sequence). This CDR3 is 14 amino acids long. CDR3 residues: CSARVSGGQETQYF. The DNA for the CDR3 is TGCAGTGCTAGGGTTAGCGGGGGTCAAGAGACCCAGTACTTC.